A single sample is the source of the 30 T cell receptor beta chains below, sequenced in a study of regulatory T cells in long-lasting Graves disease. Time point here: newly diagnosed GD, antithyroid drugs for less than 3 months. RNA extracted from PBMCs served as the sequencing template. With iRepertoire HTBI primers and Arm-PCR of CDR3 regions, TCR beta libraries were built. TCRdb called the multiplex PCR reads again in MiXCR, with one record for every CDR3 protein. The table shows fewer than 400,000 distinct CDR3 sequences, with 18% occurring only once. The specimen was peripheral blood mononuclear cells (PBMCs), collected at new diagnosis, from a patient treated with antithyroid drugs. Receptors originate from a female donor with Graves disease.

This clonotype turned up a few times. The gene calls are TRBV7-9 and TRBJ2-2; no firm D call. The CDR3 covers 11 residues. Germline assignment: CDR1 SEHNR and CDR2 FQNEAQ (reference sequence). Trimming stripped 2 bases from V and 7 bases from J, with 2 bases between. CDR3 coding DNA: TGTGCCAGCAGCTTATTCGGGGAGCTGTTTTTT. It yields the protein CASSLFGELFF.

This clonotype was recorded at least ten times. The chain couples TRBV28 to TRBJ1-1, with 7 bases that match TRBD1. Germline trimming cut 5 bases from V and 1 base from J; bases unmatched to any gene: 4. In germline, CDR1 is MDHEN, CDR2 SYDVKM. The CDR3 runs 14 residues. CDR3 nucleotide sequence: TGTGCCAGCAGTGCGGGACAGAGGAACACTGAAGCTTTCTTT. Its translation: CASSAGQRNTEAFF.

This clonotype was found many times. For the CDR3, the DNA is TGTGCCAGCAGTAGACAACAGGGTAACTATGGCTACACCTTC. This translates into CASSRQQGNYGYTF. The chain uses TRBV28 and TRBJ1-2, with D possibly TRBD1 on 6 matching bases. Germline V gene lookup returns CDR1 MDHEN and CDR2 SYDVKM. The V end lost 5 bases, the J end lost 1 base, and 11 bases lay between the germline ends. The CDR3 has 14 residues.

The V and J genes are TRBV28 and TRBJ1-5; a possible D gene is TRBD1 (6 bases). Germline CDR1 is MDHEN and CDR2 is SYDVKM. The CDR3 covers 18 residues. Trimming pared 10 bases from V and 3 bases from J, leaving 28 bases between. This CDR3 is CATKKGAKGGQDNQPQHF. In DNA, the CDR3 is TGTGCCACCAAAAAAGGTGCAAAAGGGGGGCAGGACAATCAGCCCCAGCATTTT.

This clonotype was counted ten times or more. J is TRBJ1-4 and V is TRBV19; D gene unclear. The V gene lost 7 bases and the J gene lost 7 bases, with 13 bases spanning the gap. Germline V CDR1 and CDR2: LNHDA, SQIVND (reference sequence). This CDR3 has 13 residues. The CDR3 reads CASNGVVSEKLFF. The CDR3 DNA reads as TGTGCCAGTAACGGGGTAGTCAGTGAAAAACTGTTTTTT.

This clonotype was recorded at least ten times. The chain carries TRBV12-3 or TRBV12-4 and TRBJ1-3; unclear D gene. V lost 5 bases, J lost 4 bases, and 18 bases lay in between. CDR3 length: 16 residues. CDR3 coding DNA: TGTGCCAGCAGTCTCACTCGTGGGTGGTACGGAAACACCATATATTTT. Protein: CASSLTRGWYGNTIYF.

This clonotype has a count of ten or more. The V call is TRBV12-3 or TRBV12-4, the J call TRBJ2-5, with D possibly matching TRBD2 (6 bases). The CDR3 runs to 12 residues. The V end lost 4 bases, the J end lost 3 bases, and 6 bases lay between the germline ends. The CDR3 nucleotides are TGTGCCAGCAGTTCGGGGGAAGAGACCCAGTACTTC. It specifies CASSSGEETQYF.

As to this clonotype: Since a far larger clone is one base different, this is likely a read error. The J gene is TRBJ2-5, the V gene TRBV28; D not resolved. Germline CDR1 MDHEN, CDR2 SYDVKM. V was shortened by 6 bases and J by 5 bases, with 19 bases between the two germline ends. This CDR3 is 15 amino acids long. The CDR3 bases are TGTGCCAGCAGCTCCAATCTGACCCGTCCGGAGACCCAGTACTTC. Translating gives CASSSNLTRPETQYF.

The chain couples TRBV11-2 to TRBJ2-1, with no clear D. Trimming stripped 4 bases from V and 0 bases from J, with 7 bases between. The CDR3 covers 14 residues. Germline loops: CDR1 SGHAT, CDR2 FQNNGV. The CDR3, as DNA: TGTGCCAGCAGCTCCCCTCACTCCTACAATGAGCAGTTCTTC. It yields the protein CASSSPHSYNEQFF.

The chain combines TRBV19 with TRBJ2-4; no definite D call. The germline V gene encodes CDR1 LNHDA and CDR2 SQIVND (reference sequence). V lost 7 bases, J lost 5 bases, and 15 bases lay in between. This CDR3 comprises 14 residues. The CDR3 here is CASTPSSAQNIQYF. Written as DNA, the CDR3 is TGTGCCAGTACCCCGTCCAGTGCCCAAAACATTCAGTACTTC.

This clonotype showed up many times. The chain employs TRBV24-1 and TRBJ2-7; D gene ambiguous. Germline V lookup: CDR1 KGHDR, CDR2 SFDVKD. Trimming removed 3 bases from V and 7 bases from J, with 9 bases in between. The CDR3 loop spans 12 amino acids. CDR3: CATSDTGREQYF. The DNA for the CDR3 is TGTGCCACCAGTGATACTGGTAGGGAGCAGTACTTC.

At least ten counts were recorded for this clonotype. The J gene is TRBJ1-4, the V gene TRBV11-2; TRBD1 matches 7 bases. The CDR3 runs 14 residues. V shed 4 bases and J 8 bases; nucleotides not matched to a gene: 7. Germline-derived CDR1 and CDR2 are SGHAT and FQNNGV. The CDR3 loop reads CASSWTGYREKLFF. Written as DNA, the CDR3 is TGTGCCAGCAGCTGGACAGGTTATCGAGAAAAACTGTTTTTT.

The table lists this clonotype with many counts. V usage is TRBV6-5 and J usage is TRBJ2-7, with 16 bases that match TRBD2. Germline V gives CDR1 MNHEY, CDR2 SVGAGI. The CDR3 extends over 19 amino acids. Trimming cost V 0 bases and J 2 bases; bases outside gene matches: 7. CDR3 sequence reads: CASSYSGLAGGSGAYEQYF. The CDR3 DNA is TGTGCCAGCAGTTACTCGGGACTAGCGGGAGGGTCCGGGGCCTACGAGCAGTACTTC.

This clonotype was seen ten or more times. The V call is TRBV9, the J call TRBJ2-1; D remains ambiguous. The germline V gene has CDR1 SGDLS and CDR2 YYNGEE. The CDR3 totals 11 residues. The V end was cut by 0 bases, the J end by 6 bases, with 1 base between. CDR3 amino acids: CASSVANEQFF. CDR3 in DNA: TGTGCCAGCAGCGTAGCCAATGAGCAGTTCTTC.

This clonotype appeared many times. The J gene is TRBJ1-1, the V gene TRBV6-1; D unclear. The V and J ends lost 10 bases and 5 bases respectively, with 11 bases between them. CDR1 and CDR2 (germline): MNHNS, SASEGT. The CDR3 spans 11 residues. The CDR3 loop reads CATRMGTEAFF. The CDR3 DNA is TGTGCCACACGGATGGGGACTGAAGCTTTCTTT.

The sample holds one count of this clonotype. V usage is TRBV18 and J usage is TRBJ1-4; D perhaps matches TRBD1 (6 bases). V was pared by 2 bases and J by 3 bases, with 10 bases between. In germline, CDR1 is KGHSH, CDR2 LQKENI. The CDR3 extends over 15 amino acids. CDR3 sequence reads: CASSPRGIANEKLFF. CDR3 DNA: TGTGCCAGCTCACCAAGGGGGATAGCTAATGAAAAACTGTTTTTT.

The table lists this clonotype with a count of one. V is TRBV28 and J is TRBJ2-7; weak D call: TRBD1 (5 bases). Looked up from germline, CDR1 is MDHEN and CDR2 is SYDVKM. V gave up 4 bases and J gave up 4 bases, with 8 bases separating them. The CDR3 has 12 amino acids. Here the CDR3 DNA reads TGTGCCAGCAGTTCGACAGATTACGAGCAGTACTTC. This translates into CASSSTDYEQYF.

This clonotype occurred many times. The chain employs TRBV25-1 and TRBJ1-6; possible D gene TRBD1, 5 bases. Germline values: CDR1 MGHDK, CDR2 SYGVNS. Trimming left V 4 bases short and J 9 bases short, with 7 bases between. CDR3 length equals 12 residues. The CDR3, as DNA: TGTGCCAGCAGTGGGGGGGTTTCACCCCTCCACTTT. It yields the protein CASSGGVSPLHF.

This clonotype was counted ten times or more. The chain is built from TRBV12-3 or TRBV12-4 and TRBJ2-3; 12 bases fit TRBD2. The CDR3 spans 17 residues. With V trimmed by 2 bases and J by 5 bases, 8 bases remained unmatched. The CDR3 here is CASSLQRLAGEVDTQYF. CDR3 DNA: TGTGCCAGCAGTTTACAGAGACTAGCGGGAGAGGTAGATACGCAGTATTTT.

The chain couples TRBV7-2 to TRBJ2-7, with D uncertain. Trimming took off 0 bases at V and 6 bases at J, with 12 bases between the two ends. The CDR3 runs to 14 residues. CDR1 and CDR2 from the germline V gene are SGHTA and FQGNSA. The CDR3: CASSLASLSTEQYF. As DNA, the CDR3 is TGTGCCAGCAGCTTAGCCTCTTTAAGCACCGAGCAGTACTTC.

The chain has TRBV6-2 or TRBV6-3 and TRBJ2-1, with 8 positions matching TRBD2. The CDR3 contains 15 residues. Germline V gives CDR1 MNHEY, CDR2 SVGEGT. Trimming took 6 bases from V and 9 from J; bases not matched to a gene: 13. The CDR3 coding sequence is TGTGCCAGCAGGGGAGCGGGAGAAAAGATAGCTGAGCAGTTCTTC. Its translation: CASRGAGEKIAEQFF.

V gene TRBV12-3 or TRBV12-4 combines with J gene TRBJ1-1, with 9 bases fitting TRBD1. The CDR3 loop spans 15 amino acids. J was trimmed by 3 bases and V by 6 bases; bases with no gene match: 8. CDR3 sequence reads: CASRYTGGADTEAFF. CDR3 DNA: TGTGCCAGCAGATACACAGGGGGCGCCGACACTGAAGCTTTCTTT.

The table lists this clonotype with a few counts. The chain uses TRBV4-1 and TRBJ2-7; 8 bases agree with TRBD1. V lost 0 bases, J lost 2 bases, and 6 bases stayed unmatched. CDR3 length: 16 residues. Germline loops: CDR1 MGHRA, CDR2 YSYEKL. The CDR3 reads CASSQDQGARTYEQYF. The DNA of the CDR3 is TGCGCCAGCAGCCAAGACCAGGGGGCGCGGACCTACGAGCAGTACTTC.

The V gene is TRBV28, the J gene TRBJ1-1; a weak D match, TRBD1 (6 bases). Trimming pared 3 bases from V and 3 bases from J, leaving 11 bases between. This CDR3 contains 14 residues. The V gene's germline CDR1 is MDHEN and CDR2 SYDVKM. The CDR3 DNA reads as TGTGCCAGCAGTTTGACAGGTAGATACACTGAAGCTTTCTTT. Protein sequence: CASSLTGRYTEAFF.

Here the CDR3 reads CASSILDRGRDQPQHF. In nucleotides, the CDR3 is TGTGCCAGTAGTATCTTGGACAGGGGCAGGGATCAGCCCCAGCATTTT. The chain employs TRBV19 and TRBJ1-5; 9 bases are a match to TRBD1. This CDR3 has 16 amino acids. V was clipped by 3 bases and J by 5 bases; unmatched bases: 8. Germline loops: CDR1 LNHDA, CDR2 SQIVND (reference sequence).

This sequence joins TRBV9 and TRBJ2-2, with 7 bases fitting TRBD1. The CDR3 has 14 residues. After removal of 3 bases from V and 4 bases from J, the junction contained 3 bases not matched to a gene. Germline values: CDR1 SGDLS, CDR2 YYNGEE. CDR3 nucleotide sequence: TGTGCCAGCAGCGGACAGGGCGGCACCGGGGAGCTGTTTTTT. This codes for CASSGQGGTGELFF.

This clonotype has more than one count but fewer than ten. The genes are TRBV20-1 and TRBJ1-5; 7 nucleotides line up with TRBD1. The CDR3 totals 15 residues. The junction had 10 bases not matched to a gene; V was cut back by 3 bases and J by 5 bases. Germline V gene data show CDR1 as DFQATT and CDR2 as SNEGSKA (reference sequence). The CDR3 DNA follows: TGCAGTGCTAGCAGCGAAACAGGGGATTATCAGCCCCAGCATTTT. It translates to CSASSETGDYQPQHF.

This clonotype was counted between two and nine times. The chain uses TRBV5-1 and TRBJ2-7; no clear D. Germline CDR1 reads SGHRS; CDR2 reads YFSETQ. The CDR3 extends over 13 amino acids. Deletions cut 4 bases from V and 6 bases from J, with 14 bases between. Here the CDR3 DNA reads TGCGCCAGCAGCCTCGGAGATCGACTCGAGCAGTACTTC. It encodes CASSLGDRLEQYF.

At least ten counts were recorded for this clonotype. The chain has TRBV2 and TRBJ2-7; D gene uncertain. The V and J ends lost 4 bases and 3 bases respectively, with 10 bases between them. This CDR3 is 13 amino acids long. The germline V gene encodes CDR1 SNHLY and CDR2 FYNNEI. As DNA, the CDR3 is TGTGCCAGCAGTGTAGAAACCCTCTACGAGCAGTACTTC. Translation: CASSVETLYEQYF. The variable domain in full, with the rest retrieved from reference TRBV2 and TRBJ2-7, is EPEVTQTPSHQVTQMGQEVILRCVPISNHLYFYWYRQILGQKVEFLVSFYNNEISEKSEIFDDQFSVERPDGSNFTLKIRSTKLEDSAMYFCASSVETLYEQYFGPGTRLTVT.

Many counts were recorded for this clonotype. The chain employs TRBV13 and TRBJ1-3; D may be TRBD1 (6 bases). The CDR3 extends over 15 amino acids. The V gene's germline CDR1 is PRHDT and CDR2 FYEKMQ (reference sequence). Trimming took off 5 bases at V and 2 bases at J, with 13 bases between the two ends. The CDR3 bases are TGTGCCAGCAGCCCCCACAGGGTCGCTGGAAACACCATATATTTT. As protein: CASSPHRVAGNTIYF.